These T cell receptor beta chains were read from a single sample in a study of blood T cell repertoires in COVID-19. Sequencing used immunoSEQ multiplex PCR; TCRdb keeps in-frame clones, though not all of them. The data show approximately 260,000 clones, 84% seen once. Sequenced input: peripheral blood. These receptors were collected from a human donor in a cohort sampled during active COVID-19. CDR3s include the opening cysteine and the closing phenylalanine or tryptophan. Each record gives: J gene, V gene, CDR3 protein.

J: TRBJ2-7; V: TRBV18; CDR3: CASSKDRGLSEEQYF
J: TRBJ1-1; V: TRBV12-3/TRBV12-4; CDR3: CASSPTGNTEAFF
J: TRBJ2-5; V: TRBV29-1; CDR3: CSVSAGGLETQYF
J: TRBJ1-4; V: TRBV4-3; CDR3: CASSGFRGNTNEKLFF
J: TRBJ2-7; V: TRBV12-3/TRBV12-4; CDR3: CASSRDREYEQYF
J: TRBJ1-4; V: TRBV27; CDR3: CASSRMGAATNEKLFF
J: TRBJ1-1; V: TRBV18; CDR3: CASSPLTGELPEAFF
J: TRBJ2-1; V: TRBV6-5; CDR3: CASSRQGHNEQFF
J: TRBJ1-5; V: TRBV6-2/TRBV6-3; CDR3: CASSYRRDPQHF
J: TRBJ2-3; V: TRBV7-9; CDR3: CASRPIAGGRTDTQYF
J: TRBJ2-1; V: TRBV7-9; CDR3: CASSLGQGTFF
J: TRBJ2-1; V: TRBV5-1; CDR3: CASSPRGREGIYNEQFF
J: TRBJ2-2; V: TRBV7-6; CDR3: CASSYGQGAIVGELFF
J: TRBJ2-4; V: TRBV2; CDR3: CASGRGEAKNIQYF
J: TRBJ2-6; V: TRBV9; CDR3: CASSARVGTGTSSGANVLTF
J: TRBJ1-1; V: TRBV2; CDR3: CAKKQGMNTEAFF
J: TRBJ2-1; V: TRBV24-1; CDR3: CATSDIRTGPNNEQFF
J: TRBJ1-2; V: TRBV6-5; CDR3: CATQGALNGYTF
J: TRBJ2-4; V: TRBV7-2; CDR3: CASSLGAGTGIQYF
J: TRBJ1-2; V: TRBV7-8; CDR3: CASSLGDRSGDYGYTF
J: TRBJ2-3; V: TRBV14; CDR3: CASSQDAVYSTDTQYF
J: TRBJ2-2; V: TRBV4-1; CDR3: CASSTRQGATNTGELFF
J: TRBJ2-7; V: TRBV11-2; CDR3: CASSLARTVSYEQYF
J: TRBJ2-5; V: TRBV5-6; CDR3: CASSLGLAGRETQYF
J: TRBJ2-3; V: TRBV2; CDR3: CASKIAKITDTQYF
J: TRBJ1-1; V: TRBV9; CDR3: CASTVLGQSNTEAFF
J: TRBJ2-5; V: TRBV11-2; CDR3: CASSSLAGGIETQYF
J: TRBJ2-5; V: TRBV5-8; CDR3: CASSLDRTGGQETQYF
J: TRBJ2-2; V: TRBV28; CDR3: CASSLSTHTGELFF
J: TRBJ2-6; V: TRBV5-1; CDR3: CASSLQGAGANVLTF
J: TRBJ1-2; V: TRBV12-5; CDR3: CASGLSGGFYGYTF
J: TRBJ1-5; V: TRBV6-5; CDR3: CASRAGGYSNQLQHF
J: TRBJ1-5; V: TRBV19; CDR3: CATRPGQGGRMSNQPQHF
J: TRBJ2-1; V: TRBV5-6; CDR3: CASSLSSELDGYNEQFF
J: TRBJ2-6; V: TRBV19; CDR3: CASSIGPNRGTRSGANVLTF
J: TRBJ1-2; V: TRBV27; CDR3: CASSLDGQDNYGYTF
J: TRBJ1-2; V: TRBV28; CDR3: CASREGWVYGYTF